Below, one T cell receptor (beta chain) is given with its context. Its antigen is not identified. The data stem from a study of graft-versus-host responses after intestinal transplantation. The germline V gene has CDR1 MDHEN and CDR2 SYDVKM. V dropped 3 bases and J dropped 0 bases, with 6 bases sitting between them. CDR3 size: 14 residues. Assay: immunoSEQ multiplex PCR; the TCRdb copy retains only in-frame clones and omits some. The repertoire consists of over 80,000 clones, with roughly nine tenths occurring once and the leading ten covering 0.15% to 0.2%. Source: unstimulated CD4+ T cells sorted from spleen or lymph node cells, taken before transplant. This sequence was found in a human donor who was the organ donor for an intestinal transplant. The chain links TRBV28 to TRBJ1-3, with unresolved D. The CDR3 bases are TGTGCCAGCAGTTTTGACAACTCTGGAAACACCATATATTTT. This gives the protein CASSFDNSGNTIYF.